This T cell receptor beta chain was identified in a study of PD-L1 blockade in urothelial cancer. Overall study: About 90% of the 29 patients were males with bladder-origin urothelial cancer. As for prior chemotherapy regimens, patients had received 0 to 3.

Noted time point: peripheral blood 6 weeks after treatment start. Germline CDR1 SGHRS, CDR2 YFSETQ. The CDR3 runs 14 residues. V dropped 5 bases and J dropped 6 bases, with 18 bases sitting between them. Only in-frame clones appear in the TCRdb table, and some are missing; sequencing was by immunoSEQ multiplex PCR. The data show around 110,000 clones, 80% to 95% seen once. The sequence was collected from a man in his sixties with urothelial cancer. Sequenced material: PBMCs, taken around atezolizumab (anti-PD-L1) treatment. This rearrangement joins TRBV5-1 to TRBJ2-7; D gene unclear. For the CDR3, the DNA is TGCGCCAGCAGTTCTTTTGCAGGATCCCCCGAGCAGTACTTC. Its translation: CASSSFAGSPEQYF. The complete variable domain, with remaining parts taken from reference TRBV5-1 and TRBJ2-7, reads KAGVTQTPRYLIKTRGQQVTLSCSPISGHRSVSWYQQTPGQGLQFLFEYFSETQRNKGNFPGRFSGRQFSNSRSEMNVSTLELGDSALYLCASSSFAGSPEQYFGPGTRLTVT.